These 8 T cell receptor beta chains came from one sample sequenced in a study of CD8+ T cells in alopecia areata. Described treatment: oral pan-JAK inhibitor, 5-10 mg twice daily. Extracted RNA was reverse transcribed, and the resulting cDNA served as sequencing template. Sequencing was performed with immunoSEQ multiplex PCR; in TCRdb, only in-frame clones are kept and a portion is missing. The table records 150,000 to 200,000 clones, approximately 50% of them present only once. Sequenced here: CD8+ T cells sorted from blood, sampled at approximately week 52, from a patient treated with tofacitinib. The source of these receptors is a human donor with alopecia areata.

The V and J genes are TRBV7-2 and TRBJ1-5; 9 nucleotides agree with TRBD1. The CDR3 sequence is 15 residues long. Trimming cost V 7 bases and J 2 bases; bases outside gene matches: 6. CDR1 is SGHTA, CDR2 FQGNSA, per germline. CDR3 nucleotides: TGTGCCAGCACTCAGGGACAGGGAGGCAATCAGCCCCAGCATTTT. This codes for CASTQGQGGNQPQHF.

Notes on this clone: Other nucleotide sequences in the sample specify the same CDR3. The V gene is TRBV18, the J gene TRBJ2-7, with D uncertain. The CDR3 loop spans 13 amino acids. Germline V gene data show CDR1 as KGHSH and CDR2 as LQKENI. The ends were cut back, 0 bases at V and 1 base at J, with 4 bases in the middle. The CDR3 DNA is TGTGCCAGCTCACCACCGGAGTCCTACGAGCAGTACTTC. Protein: CASSPPESYEQYF.

The rearrangement links TRBV5-6 to TRBJ2-5, with TRBD2 as a possible D gene (5 bases). This CDR3 spans 14 amino acids. Trimming stripped 5 bases from V and 1 base from J, with 12 bases between. Germline loops: CDR1 SGHDT, CDR2 YYEEEE. CDR3 in DNA: TGTGCCAGCAGGTCTGGACTGGGCCAAGAGACCCAGTACTTC. The encoded protein is CASRSGLGQETQYF. Combining the CDR3 with reference TRBV5-6 and TRBJ2-5 gives the whole variable domain DAGVTQSPTHLIKTRGQQVTLRCSPKSGHDTVSWYQQALGQGPQFIFQYYEEEERQRGNFPDRFSGHQFPNYSSELNVNALLLGDSALYLCASRSGLGQETQYFGPGTRLLVL.

This clone was recorded a few times. The V call is TRBV29-1, the J call TRBJ2-1; no reliable D call. The CDR3 consists of 11 residues. Per germline, CDR1 SQVTM and CDR2 ANQGSEA. Between the trimmed V and J ends, which lost 7 bases and 9 bases, there was a span of 13 bases. The CDR3 spells CSAHTQVEQFF. The CDR3, as DNA: TGCAGCGCTCATACCCAGGTTGAGCAGTTCTTC.

The gene calls are TRBV5-4 and TRBJ1-5; D unresolved. Germline-derived CDR1 and CDR2 are SGHNT and YYREEE (reference sequence). V was pared by 1 base and J by 4 bases, with 9 bases between. This CDR3 has 14 amino acids. The CDR3 protein is CASSLQGYNQPQHF. For the CDR3, the DNA is TGTGCCAGCAGCTTGCAAGGGTATAATCAGCCCCAGCATTTT.

This clone was seen a handful of times. V usage is TRBV4-1 and J usage is TRBJ1-1; D remains ambiguous. This CDR3 is built from 14 residues. V was trimmed by 1 base and J by 4 bases, leaving 10 bases between them. Germline loops: CDR1 MGHRA, CDR2 YSYEKL. This chain's CDR3 is CASSQGWQPTEAFF. The CDR3 coding sequence is TGCGCCAGCAGCCAAGGCTGGCAGCCCACTGAAGCTTTCTTT.

J is TRBJ1-6 and V is TRBV10-2, with D hard to call. Trimming removed 0 bases at V and 12 bases at J, with 6 bases between. The germline gives CDR1 WSHSY, CDR2 SAAADI. The length of the CDR3 is 12 residues. CDR3 residues: CASSESREPLHF. The CDR3 nucleotides are TGCGCCAGCAGTGAGTCGAGGGAACCCCTCCACTTT.

The V and J genes are TRBV4-3 and TRBJ1-6; D unclear. Looked up from germline, CDR1 is LGHNA and CDR2 is YSLEER. The CDR3 runs 15 residues. V lost 1 base and J 9 bases, leaving 13 bases between the germline ends. CDR3 sequence (DNA): TGCGCCAGCAGCCAAGTTTGGTTAGGTGGTTCACCCCTCCACTTT. This gives the protein CASSQVWLGGSPLHF.